There are many counts of the clone carrying this TCR beta chain. TCRdb processed the 5' RACE reads anew with MiXCR; each CDR3 protein has one entry. The sample carries fewer than 60,000 distinct CDR3 sequences, 3.8% recorded once. The CDR3 consists of 16 residues. Per germline, CDR1 SGHAT and CDR2 FQNNGV. V lost 3 bases and J lost 1, with 12 bases in between. The sample is drawn from a study of neurological immune-mediated disorders. Input material: PBMCs. V is TRBV11-2 and J is TRBJ2-2; D is perhaps TRBD1 (7 bases). The clonotype was recovered from a man aged 55 to 70 with multiple sclerosis. The CDR3 DNA reads TGTGCCAGCAGCTTGCAGGGGGGCAGGAACACCGGGGAGCTGTTTTTT. This gives the protein CASSLQGGRNTGELFF.